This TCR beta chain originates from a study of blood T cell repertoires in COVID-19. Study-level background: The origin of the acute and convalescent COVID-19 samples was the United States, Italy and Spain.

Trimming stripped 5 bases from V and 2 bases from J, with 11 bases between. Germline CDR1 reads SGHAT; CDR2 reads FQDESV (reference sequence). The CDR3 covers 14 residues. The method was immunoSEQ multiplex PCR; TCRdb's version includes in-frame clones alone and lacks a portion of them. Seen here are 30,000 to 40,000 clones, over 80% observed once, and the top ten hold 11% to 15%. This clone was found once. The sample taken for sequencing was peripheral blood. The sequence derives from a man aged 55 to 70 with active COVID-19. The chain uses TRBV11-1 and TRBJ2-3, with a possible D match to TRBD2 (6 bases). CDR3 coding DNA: TGTGCCAGCAGCAGGGGACTTCACACAGATACGCAGTATTTT. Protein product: CASSRGLHTDTQYF.